The 7 T cell receptor beta chains reported below all come from one sample, sequenced in a study of blood T cells in healthy people across ages. Through a sample-barcoded 5' primer and a J-beta primer mix, a second PCR was run for roughly 7 to 12 cycles. Via MiXCR, TCRdb re-called the 5' RACE reads, giving one row per CDR3 protein. Of 850,000 to 1,300,000 distinct CDR3 sequences in the sample, less than 50% were seen once. The sequenced sample consisted of blood. The receptors were gathered from a woman in her fifties or sixties in good health.

J is TRBJ2-5 and V is TRBV3-1; D uncertain. The CDR3 length is 13 residues. Deletions cut 2 bases from V and 5 bases from J, with 9 bases between. Germline V gives CDR1 LGHDT, CDR2 YNNKEL (reference sequence). CDR3 sequence: CASSQNRLETQYF. CDR3 nucleotide sequence: TGTGCCAGCAGCCAAAATCGACTGGAGACCCAGTACTTC.

This clonotype was seen just once. This chain uses TRBV10-2 with TRBJ2-7, with no clear D. V dropped 4 bases and J dropped 2 bases, with 6 bases sitting between them. This CDR3 spans 12 amino acids. The germline V gene has CDR1 WSHSY and CDR2 SAAADI. The CDR3 bases are TGCGCCAGCAGTGTCGCAGCCTACGAGCAGTACTTC. This sequence encodes CASSVAAYEQYF.

The gene calls are TRBV5-1 and TRBJ1-5, with D possibly being TRBD1 (5 bases). Germline loops: CDR1 SGHRS, CDR2 YFSETQ. There are 13 residues in the CDR3. V lost 5 bases and J lost 3, with 9 bases in between. CDR3 loop: CASRGGLNQPQHF. The CDR3 DNA is TGCGCCAGCAGGGGGGGACTCAATCAGCCCCAGCATTTT. The complete variable domain, with remaining parts taken from reference TRBV5-1 and TRBJ1-5, reads KAGVTQTPRYLIKTRGQQVTLSCSPISGHRSVSWYQQTPGQGLQFLFEYFSETQRNKGNFPGRFSGRQFSNSRSEMNVSTLELGDSALYLCASRGGLNQPQHFGDGTRLSIL.

The chain joins TRBV29-1 to TRBJ2-1; 11 nucleotides match TRBD1. Unmatched junction bases numbered 4, after V lost 3 bases and J lost 9 bases. The CDR3 runs to 13 residues. The germline CDR1 and CDR2 sequences are SQVTM and ANQGSEA. CDR3 nucleotide sequence: TGCAGCGTTGACCGGACAGGGGGCGTTGAGCAGTTCTTC. Its translation is CSVDRTGGVEQFF.

The J gene is TRBJ2-3, the V gene TRBV4-1, with 10 bases matching TRBD2. CDR3 size: 19 residues. V was clipped by 0 bases and J by 6 bases; unmatched bases: 15. Germline loops: CDR1 MGHRA, CDR2 YSYEKL. The CDR3 region has the DNA TGCGCCAGCAGCCAAGACTTTTGGGCTAGCGGGAGTTCGGGTGATACGCAGTATTTT. Protein: CASSQDFWASGSSGDTQYF.

The rearrangement uses TRBV7-9 and TRBJ2-1; TRBD1 or TRBD2 may be the D gene (5 bases each). The CDR3 has 14 residues. The germline gives CDR1 SEHNR, CDR2 FQNEAQ (reference sequence). V was trimmed by 3 bases and J by 6 bases, leaving 12 bases between them. The CDR3 DNA reads as TGTGCCAGCAGCTTGGACGGGACGATCAATGAGCAGTTCTTC. It specifies CASSLDGTINEQFF.

A few counts support this clonotype. The gene calls are TRBV2 and TRBJ2-3; 9 nucleotides align to TRBD2. The germline V gene encodes CDR1 SNHLY and CDR2 FYNNEI. Trimming took 7 bases from V and 2 from J; bases not matched to a gene: 7. The CDR3 spans 15 residues. For the CDR3, the DNA is TGTGCCAGCACCGGACTAGCGAGCCACACAGATACGCAGTATTTT. It is translated as CASTGLASHTDTQYF.